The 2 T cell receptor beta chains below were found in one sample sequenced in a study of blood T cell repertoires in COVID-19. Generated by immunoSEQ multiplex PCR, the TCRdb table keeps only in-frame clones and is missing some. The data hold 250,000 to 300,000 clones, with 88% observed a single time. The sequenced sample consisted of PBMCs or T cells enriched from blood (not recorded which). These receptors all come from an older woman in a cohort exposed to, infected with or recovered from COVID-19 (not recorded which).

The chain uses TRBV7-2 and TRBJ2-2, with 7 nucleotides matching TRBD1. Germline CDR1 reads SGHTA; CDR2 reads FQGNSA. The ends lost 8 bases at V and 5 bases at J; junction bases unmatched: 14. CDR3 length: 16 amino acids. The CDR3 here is CASVSTGSIRTGELFF. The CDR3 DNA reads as TGTGCCAGCGTCTCGACAGGGAGTATTAGAACCGGGGAGCTGTTTTTT. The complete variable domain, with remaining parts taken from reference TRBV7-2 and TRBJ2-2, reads GAGVSQSPSNKVTEKGKDVELRCDPISGHTALYWYRQSLGQGLEFLIYFQGNSAPDKSGLPSDRFSAERTGGSVSTLTIQRTQQEDSAVYLCASVSTGSIRTGELFFGEGSRLTVL.

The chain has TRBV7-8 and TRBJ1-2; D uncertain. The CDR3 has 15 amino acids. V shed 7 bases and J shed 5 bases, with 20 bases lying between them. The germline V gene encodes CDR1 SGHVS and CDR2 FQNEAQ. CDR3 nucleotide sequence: TGTGCCAGCACCTTTAGGACTGATCTTTTGTATGGCTACACCTTC. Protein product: CASTFRTDLLYGYTF.